What follows is one T cell receptor beta chain and its context. The junction shows a germline mismatch at one end, possibly a read error. Authors' analysis steps: Amplifying reference gene primers gave estimates of nucleated cell counts. The method was immunoSEQ multiplex PCR; TCRdb's version includes in-frame clones alone and lacks a portion of them. V and J calls plus clone size are reproduced from that table; the DNA served to infer D and trimming. The profile shows 70,000 to 85,000 clones, about four fifths of them singletons. The data stem from a study of blood T cell repertoires in COVID-19. Study overall: Sites across the United States, Italy and Spain contributed samples from acute and convalescent COVID-19. T cells, B-cell-depleted T cells, or PBMCs supplied cDNA or gDNA.

Germline CDR1 SSHAT, CDR2 FNYEAQ (reference sequence). There are 15 residues in the CDR3. The TCR was taken from a woman of 80 years or more with acute or convalescent COVID-19. Sequencing was carried out using peripheral blood. The rearrangement links TRBV7-7 to TRBJ2-5, with a weak D call TRBD1 (9 bases). For the CDR3, the DNA is TGTGCTAGCAGCTTAGCGGGACAGGGAAGCGAGACCCAGTACTTC. Protein sequence: CASSLAGQGSETQYF.